These 25 T cell receptor beta chains were sequenced from one sample in a study of CD8+ T cells in alopecia areata. Treatment: oral pan-JAK inhibitor, 5-10 mg twice daily. Investigators isolated RNA and reverse transcribed it into cDNA to act as the sequencing template. Profiling relied on immunoSEQ multiplex PCR, and the TCRdb table lists in-frame clones only, not all of them. This table holds around 190,000 clones, around 65% found once. The sample consisted of CD4+ T cells sorted from blood, taken at week 4, from a patient treated with tofacitinib. Receptors originate from a human donor with alopecia areata.

The genes are TRBV27 and TRBJ1-4; 10 bases map to TRBD1. Germline V lookup: CDR1 MNHEY, CDR2 SMNVEV (reference sequence). With 8 bases clipped from V and 4 bases from J, the junction kept 7 bases outside the gene matches. The CDR3 is 15 residues long. Written as DNA, the CDR3 is TGTGCCAGCGGGGACAGGGGACTCCTTAATGAAAAACTGTTTTTT. Translating gives CASGDRGLLNEKLFF.

As regards this clone: Because the CDR3's place on the DNA is in doubt, the DNA is left out and the CDR3 is given as listed by TCRdb. This chain joins TRBV30 and TRBJ1-2. The germline CDR1 and CDR2 sequences are GTSNPN and SVGIG (reference sequence). The CDR3 spans 11 residues, counting both ends. The CDR3 region is CAWSIVGRGTF.

The gene calls are TRBV5-1 and TRBJ2-7, with D unclear. The germline CDR1 and CDR2 sequences are SGHRS and YFSETQ. V was shortened by 4 bases and J by 1 base, with 12 bases between the two germline ends. The CDR3 runs 14 residues. The CDR3 is CASSPQDGSYEQYF. As DNA, the CDR3 is TGCGCCAGCAGCCCCCAGGATGGGTCCTACGAGCAGTACTTC. Together with reference TRBV5-1 and TRBJ2-7, the CDR3 gives the full variable domain: KAGVTQTPRYLIKTRGQQVTLSCSPISGHRSVSWYQQTPGQGLQFLFEYFSETQRNKGNFPGRFSGRQFSNSRSEMNVSTLELGDSALYLCASSPQDGSYEQYFGPGTRLTVT.

This chain links TRBV7-6 with TRBJ2-5, with 9 bases lining up with TRBD1. J gave up 9 bases and V 4 bases, and 6 bases lay outside the gene matches. The CDR3 is made up of 13 amino acids. Germline V CDR1 and CDR2: SGHVS, FNYEAQ. The CDR3 protein is CASSSQGAEAQYF. CDR3 DNA: TGTGCCAGCAGCTCACAGGGGGCTGAGGCCCAGTACTTC.

The chain uses TRBV28 and TRBJ1-5, with unresolved D. Looked up from germline, CDR1 is MDHEN and CDR2 is SYDVKM. V lost 5 bases and J 0 bases, leaving 5 bases between the germline ends. The CDR3 is 13 amino acids. This CDR3 is CASSPDSNQPQHF. In DNA, the CDR3 is TGTGCCAGCAGTCCAGATAGCAATCAGCCCCAGCATTTT.

Of note for this clone: Other DNA sequences in the sample encode the same CDR3. The genes are TRBV2 and TRBJ2-5, with TRBD1 as a possible D gene (6 bases). The V gene lost 3 bases and the J gene lost 4 bases, with 6 bases spanning the gap. This CDR3 is 12 amino acids long. CDR1 is SNHLY, CDR2 FYNNEI, per germline. The DNA of the CDR3 is TGTGCCAGCAGTGACAGGGGAGAGACCCAGTACTTC. This sequence encodes CASSDRGETQYF.

The CDR3 nucleotides read TGTGCCAGCAGTTACTTAGGGCGGGCTAGCACAGATACGCAGTATTTT. This codes for CASSYLGRASTDTQYF. V and J are TRBV6-6 and TRBJ2-3; maybe TRBD2 (5 bases). The CDR3 runs to 16 residues. Trimming removed 1 base from V and 0 bases from J, with 11 bases in between. Looked up from germline, CDR1 is MNHNY and CDR2 is SVGAGI (reference sequence).

The chain has TRBV5-1 and TRBJ2-7; 9 bases agree with TRBD1. Germline CDR1 is SGHRS and CDR2 is YFSETQ. J was trimmed by 4 bases and V by 0 bases; bases with no gene match: 2. This CDR3 region has 14 residues. The CDR3 bases are TGCGCCAGCAGCTTGGAGGGGACAGGGTACGAGCAGTACTTC. This codes for CASSLEGTGYEQYF.

The chain links TRBV5-1 to TRBJ2-1; D is ambiguous. This CDR3 comprises 14 residues. The V gene's germline CDR1 is SGHRS and CDR2 YFSETQ. With 4 bases removed from V and 1 base from J, the gap between germline ends came to 9 bases. In nucleotides, the CDR3 is TGCGCCAGCAGCCCTCAGTCATCCTACAATGAGCAGTTCTTC. It yields the protein CASSPQSSYNEQFF.

The gene calls are TRBV4-2 and TRBJ1-2, with D unclear. The V end lost 1 base, the J end lost 6 bases, and 12 bases lay between the germline ends. The CDR3 length is 14 residues. Germline V gives CDR1 LGHNA, CDR2 YNFKEQ. Here the CDR3 DNA reads TGTGCCAGCAGCCAAGGGTCGGGCAGCGATGGCTACACCTTC. The encoded protein is CASSQGSGSDGYTF.

This clone occurred a few times. The chain is built from TRBV10-3 and TRBJ2-5; TRBD1 might be the D (6 bases). This CDR3 contains 12 residues. The ends were cut back, 10 bases at V and 3 bases at J, with 12 bases in the middle. CDR1 is ENHRY, CDR2 SYGVKD, per germline. The CDR3, as DNA: TGTGCCACTTTGTCAGGGGAAGAGACCCAGTACTTC. Translating gives CATLSGEETQYF.

V gene TRBV30 combines with J gene TRBJ1-2; D not certain. The CDR3 sequence is 14 residues long. Trimming took 2 bases from V and 4 from J, leaving 14 bases between them. Germline CDR1 reads GTSNPN; CDR2 reads SVGIG (reference sequence). CDR3 DNA: TGTGCCTGGAGTCTCGGGCAGATAGGCTATGGCTACACCTTC. This encodes CAWSLGQIGYGYTF.

J is TRBJ1-2 and V is TRBV7-9; no definite D call. This CDR3 region has 15 residues. The ends were cut back, 5 bases at V and 8 bases at J, with 21 bases in the middle. Germline CDR1 SEHNR, CDR2 FQNEAQ (reference sequence). The CDR3 region has the DNA TGTGCCAGCAGCCCAACCGCAGGTCCTGGCGACGGCTACACCTTC. Its protein is CASSPTAGPGDGYTF.

This clone showed up just a few times. The rearrangement uses TRBV7-3 and TRBJ2-3; D uncertain. The CDR3 length is 13 residues. Germline V gives CDR1 SGHTA, CDR2 FQGTGA. Trimming left V 5 bases short and J 0 bases short, with 6 bases between. The CDR3 DNA sequence: TGTGCCAGCAGCCCCCACAGCACAGATACGCAGTATTTT. Its protein is CASSPHSTDTQYF.

The rearrangement joins TRBV7-3 to TRBJ2-2; D call uncertain. The CDR3 has 13 amino acids. Germline V gives CDR1 SGHTA, CDR2 FQGTGA. The V end lost 3 bases, the J end lost 7 bases, and 9 bases lay between the germline ends. As DNA, the CDR3 is TGTGCCAGCAGCTTCGGACGGTACGGGGAGCTGTTTTTT. Its protein product is CASSFGRYGELFF.

V gene TRBV7-9 combines with J gene TRBJ2-3; D gene uncertain. Trimming took off 5 bases at V and 2 bases at J, with 8 bases between the two ends. Germline values: CDR1 SEHNR, CDR2 FQNEAQ (reference sequence). This CDR3 region has 13 residues. This CDR3 is CASSHYTTDTQYF. CDR3 bases: TGTGCCAGCAGCCATTACACCACAGATACGCAGTATTTT.

The chain uses TRBV11-2 and TRBJ2-7; D is undetermined. V was cut by 4 bases and J by 6 bases, with 10 bases left in between. The germline CDR1 and CDR2 sequences are SGHAT and FQNNGV. The CDR3 has 12 amino acids. In DNA, the CDR3 is TGTGCCAGCAGCTCCCCGCAAGGCGAGCAGTACTTC. Translating it yields CASSSPQGEQYF.

In nucleotides, the CDR3 is TGTGCCAGCAGTCTTCGTGGGGCCAACGTCCTGACTTTC. As protein: CASSLRGANVLTF. The V gene is TRBV6-6, the J gene TRBJ2-6; the D is unclear. Trimming left V 5 bases short and J 3 bases short, with 5 bases between. The CDR3 has 13 amino acids. Germline V gives CDR1 MNHNY, CDR2 SVGAGI (reference sequence).

The rearrangement joins TRBV29-1 to TRBJ2-7; 9 bases match TRBD1. Germline V CDR1 and CDR2: SQVTM, ANQGSEA. The J segment lost 4 bases and the V segment lost 7 bases, leaving 14 bases of the junction unmatched. The CDR3 contains 15 residues. CDR3 in DNA: TGCAGCGCTACGACTCGGGGGACAGGGAATTACGAGCAGTACTTC. Protein: CSATTRGTGNYEQYF.

The chain uses TRBV9 and TRBJ2-3; TRBD2 might be the D (5 bases). The CDR3 is 13 amino acids. V shed 4 bases and J shed 2 bases, with 8 bases lying between them. Per the germline V gene, CDR1 is SGDLS and CDR2 is YYNGEE. CDR3 nucleotides: TGTGCCAGCAGCAACGGGGACACAGATACGCAGTATTTT. Amino acid sequence: CASSNGDTDTQYF.

This chain links TRBV29-1 with TRBJ2-1; no reliable D call. CDR3 size: 10 residues. Germline V lookup: CDR1 SQVTM, CDR2 ANQGSEA. Trimming left V 7 bases short and J 10 bases short, with 11 bases between. The CDR3 bases are TGCAGCGCTTACGATAAGGAGCAGTTCTTC. Amino acids: CSAYDKEQFF.

A few counts support this clone. The chain combines TRBV7-9 with TRBJ1-5; D is perhaps TRBD1 (5 bases). V lost 1 base and J lost 7, with 11 bases in between. Germline CDR1 is SEHNR and CDR2 is FQNEAQ (reference sequence). The CDR3 runs 14 residues. CDR3 in DNA: TGTGCCAGCAGCTTAGGAGGGGCATACCAGCCCCAGCATTTT. This encodes CASSLGGAYQPQHF.

The J gene is TRBJ2-7, the V gene TRBV5-1; 12 positions match TRBD1. Germline V gene lookup returns CDR1 SGHRS and CDR2 YFSETQ. CDR3 size: 15 residues. Trimming removed 4 bases from V and 6 bases from J; junction bases left unmatched: 8. Written as DNA, the CDR3 is TGCGCCAGCAGCCGATCAGGGACAGGGGGCCGCGAGCAGTACTTC. Protein sequence: CASSRSGTGGREQYF.

J is TRBJ2-5 and V is TRBV7-9, with D unresolved. The CDR3 has 11 amino acids. In germline, CDR1 is SEHNR, CDR2 FQNEAQ (reference sequence). Trimming stripped 1 base from V and 5 bases from J, with 2 bases between. CDR3 in DNA: TGTGCCAGCAGCTTAGTCGAGACCCAGTACTTC. It yields the protein CASSLVETQYF.

A few counts support this clone. The CDR3, as DNA: TGCGCCAGCAGCCCTCCCGAGAGTGGCTACCCCGGGGAGCTGTTTTTT. The encoded protein is CASSPPESGYPGELFF. This chain uses TRBV5-1 with TRBJ2-2; D is unresolved. The V end was cut by 4 bases, the J end by 6 bases, with 19 bases between. The CDR3 has 16 residues. CDR1 and CDR2 (germline): SGHRS, YFSETQ.